This is a list of T cell receptor beta chains from one sample in a study of blood T cell repertoires in COVID-19. Data came from immunoSEQ multiplex PCR; TCRdb stores just in-frame clones and leaves some out. The table has about 240,000 clones, approximately 83% seen once. The sample consisted of PBMCs or T cells enriched from blood (not recorded which). The receptors stem from a woman between 35 and 50 years old with acute COVID-19. The CDR3 runs from the conserved cysteine through the conserved F or W. The order of the fields is CDR3 protein, CDR3 DNA, CDR3 length, V gene, D gene, J gene, clone size. A D gene is named only where the DNA matches it firmly. Clone sizes are given selectively: once, few, many, or a class where the clone is expanded.

CASSLTAGSTDTQYF TGTGCCAGCAGCTTAACAGCGGGTAGTACAGATACGCAGTATTTT 15 TRBV11-2 - TRBJ2-3 -
CASSLVGSNTGELFF TGTGCCAGCAGTTTGGTCGGTTCGAACACCGGGGAGCTGTTTTTT 15 TRBV28 - TRBJ2-2 -
CASKKWTGGGGELFF TGTGCCAGCAAGAAGTGGACAGGAGGAGGCGGGGAGCTGTTTTTT 15 TRBV2 TRBD1 TRBJ2-2 -
CASSLQGYTYEQYF TGTGCCAGCAGTTTACAGGGGTACACCTACGAGCAGTACTTC 14 TRBV28 - TRBJ2-7 once
CAISGAGGQETQYF TGTGCCATCAGTGGGGCAGGGGGCCAAGAGACCCAGTACTTC 14 TRBV10-3 TRBD1 TRBJ2-5 -
CASSQERLAGIYEQYF TGTGCCAGCAGCCAAGAACGACTAGCGGGGATCTACGAGCAGTACTTC 16 TRBV14 TRBD2 TRBJ2-7 -
CASSVPGQANYGYTF TGTGCCAGCAGTGTACCGGGACAGGCAAACTATGGCTACACCTTC 15 TRBV6-2/TRBV6-3 TRBD1 TRBJ1-2 -
CATKRFPYEQYF TGTGCCACAAAGCGTTTCCCCTACGAGCAGTACTTC 12 TRBV30 - TRBJ2-7 -
CASSKARGTASSGANVLTF TGTGCCAGCAGCAAAGCGCGAGGGACAGCCAGCTCTGGGGCCAACGTCCTGACTTTC 19 TRBV21-1 - TRBJ2-6 -
CASTEELAVDTQYF TGTGCCAGCACCGAAGAACTGGCGGTTGATACGCAGTATTTT 14 TRBV5-6 - TRBJ2-3 -
CASSKGTGASQPQHF TGTGCCAGCAGCAAAGGGACAGGGGCGTCTCAGCCCCAGCATTTT 15 TRBV2 TRBD1 TRBJ1-5 -
CASSVVAGAVETQYF TGTGCCAGCAGCGTTGTAGCGGGAGCGGTAGAGACCCAGTACTTC 15 TRBV9 TRBD2 TRBJ2-5 -
CASSETIAGGPYEQYF TGTGCCAGCAGTGAGACAATAGCGGGAGGTCCCTACGAGCAGTACTTC 16 TRBV6-1 TRBD2 TRBJ2-7 -
CATSRDRIRGRETQYF TGTGCCACCAGCAGAGATCGCATTCGGGGAAGAGAGACCCAGTACTTC 16 TRBV15 - TRBJ2-5 -